This T cell receptor (beta chain) is drawn from a study of blood T cell repertoires in COVID-19. Overall study context: T cells, B-cell-depleted T cells, or PBMCs supplied cDNA or gDNA.

Germline CDR1 is MNHEY and CDR2 is SVGEGT. V lost 0 bases to trimming and J lost 3 bases, with 5 bases between them. The CDR3 is 13 amino acids. Libraries were prepared by immunoSEQ multiplex PCR; TCRdb keeps only in-frame clonotypes and omits some of them. The sample includes around 70,000 clones, about 80% of them seen just once. This clone was seen ten or more times. This receptor was taken from a man in his 70s who had recovered from COVID-19. The specimen was peripheral blood. The chain carries TRBV6-2 or TRBV6-3 and TRBJ1-1; D gene ambiguous. The CDR3: CASSYSEHTEAFF. The CDR3 DNA follows: TGTGCCAGCAGTTACTCCGAGCACACTGAAGCTTTCTTT.